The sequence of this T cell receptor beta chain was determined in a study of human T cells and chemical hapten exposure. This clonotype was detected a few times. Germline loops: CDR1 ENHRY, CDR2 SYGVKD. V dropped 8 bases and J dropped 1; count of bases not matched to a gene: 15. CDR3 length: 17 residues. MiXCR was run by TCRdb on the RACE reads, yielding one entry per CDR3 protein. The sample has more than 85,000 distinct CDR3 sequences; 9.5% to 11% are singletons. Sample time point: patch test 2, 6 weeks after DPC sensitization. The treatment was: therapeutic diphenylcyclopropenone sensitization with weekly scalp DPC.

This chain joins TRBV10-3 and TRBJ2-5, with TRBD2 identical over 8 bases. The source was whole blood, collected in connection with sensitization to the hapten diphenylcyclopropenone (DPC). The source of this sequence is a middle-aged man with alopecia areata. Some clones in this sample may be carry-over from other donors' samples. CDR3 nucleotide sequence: TGTGCCATCGGGGGGACCTTGGCTAGCGGGCTCCAAGAGACCCAGTACTTC. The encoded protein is CAIGGTLASGLQETQYF.